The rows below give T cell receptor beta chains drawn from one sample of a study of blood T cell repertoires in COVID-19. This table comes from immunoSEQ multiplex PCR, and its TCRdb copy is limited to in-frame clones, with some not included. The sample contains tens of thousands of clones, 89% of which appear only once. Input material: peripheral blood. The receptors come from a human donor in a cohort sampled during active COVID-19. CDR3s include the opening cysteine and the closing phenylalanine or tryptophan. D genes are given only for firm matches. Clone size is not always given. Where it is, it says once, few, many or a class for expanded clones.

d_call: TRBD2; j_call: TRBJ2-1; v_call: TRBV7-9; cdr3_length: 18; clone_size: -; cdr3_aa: CASRSAPVTSGRNNEQFF; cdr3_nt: TGTGCCAGCAGATCAGCACCGGTGACTAGCGGGAGAAACAATGAGCAGTTCTTC
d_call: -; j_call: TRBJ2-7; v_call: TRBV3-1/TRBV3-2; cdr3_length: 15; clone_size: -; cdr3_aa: CASSQRGLATYEQYF; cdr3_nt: TGTGCCAGCAGCCAAAGAGGGCTAGCGACTTACGAGCAGTACTTC
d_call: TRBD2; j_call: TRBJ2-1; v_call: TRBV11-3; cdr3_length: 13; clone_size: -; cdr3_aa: CASSWTRRESQFF; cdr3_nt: TGTGCCAGCAGTTGGACAAGGCGGGAGTCACAGTTCTTC
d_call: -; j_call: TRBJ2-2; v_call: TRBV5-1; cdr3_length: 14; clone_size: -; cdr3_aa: CASRPLENTGELFF; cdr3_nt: TGCGCCAGCAGGCCACTAGAGAACACCGGGGAGCTGTTTTTT
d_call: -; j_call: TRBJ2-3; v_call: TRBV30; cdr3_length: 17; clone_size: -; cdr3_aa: CAWSDPHGGTLTDTQYF; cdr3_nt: TGTGCCTGGAGCGACCCGCATGGCGGCACCCTCACAGATACGCAGTATTTT
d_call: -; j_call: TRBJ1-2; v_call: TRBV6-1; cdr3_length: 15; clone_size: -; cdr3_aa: CASSEAQGAGYGYTF; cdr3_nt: TGTGCCAGCAGTGAAGCGCAAGGGGCTGGCTATGGCTACACCTTC
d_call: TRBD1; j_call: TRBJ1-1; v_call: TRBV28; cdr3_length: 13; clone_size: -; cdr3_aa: CATYRGLGTEAFF; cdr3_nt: TGTGCCACCTACAGGGGGCTAGGGACTGAAGCTTTCTTT
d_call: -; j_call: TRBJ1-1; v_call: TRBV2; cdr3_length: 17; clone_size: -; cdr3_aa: CASSEGGGWGRTTEAFF; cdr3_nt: TGTGCCAGCAGTGAAGGCGGAGGTTGGGGTCGAACAACTGAAGCTTTCTTT
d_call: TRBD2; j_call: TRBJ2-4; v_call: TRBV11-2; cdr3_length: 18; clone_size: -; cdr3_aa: CASSLYKASGRFKNIQYF; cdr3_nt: TGTGCCAGCAGCTTATATAAGGCTAGCGGGAGATTCAAAAACATTCAGTACTTC
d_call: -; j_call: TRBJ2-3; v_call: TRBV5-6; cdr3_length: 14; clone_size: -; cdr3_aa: CASSFAERADTQYF; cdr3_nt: TGTGCCAGCAGCTTCGCAGAGCGCGCAGATACGCAGTATTTT
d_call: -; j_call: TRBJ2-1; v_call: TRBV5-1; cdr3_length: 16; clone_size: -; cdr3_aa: CASSLLRDSTRNEQFF; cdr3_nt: TGCGCCAGCAGCTTGTTGCGCGACTCCACTCGGAATGAGCAGTTCTTC
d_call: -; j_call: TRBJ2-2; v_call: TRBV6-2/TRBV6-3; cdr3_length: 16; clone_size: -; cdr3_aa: CASSYGTVGYTGELFF; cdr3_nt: TGTGCCAGCAGTTACGGTACCGTCGGGTACACCGGGGAGCTGTTTTTT
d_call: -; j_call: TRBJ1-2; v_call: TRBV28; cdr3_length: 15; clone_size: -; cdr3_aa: CASSLSSLFGYGYTF; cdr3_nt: TGTGCCAGCAGTTTGTCGTCCCTGTTCGGCTATGGCTACACCTTC
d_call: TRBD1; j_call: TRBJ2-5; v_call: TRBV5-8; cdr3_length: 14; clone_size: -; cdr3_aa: CASSPWTGQETQYF; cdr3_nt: TGTGCCAGCAGCCCCTGGACAGGTCAAGAGACCCAGTACTTC
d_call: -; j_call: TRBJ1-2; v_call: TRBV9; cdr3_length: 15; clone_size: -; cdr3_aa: CASSVSERVGYGYTF; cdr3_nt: TGTGCCAGCAGCGTAAGCGAACGGGTGGGCTATGGCTACACCTTC
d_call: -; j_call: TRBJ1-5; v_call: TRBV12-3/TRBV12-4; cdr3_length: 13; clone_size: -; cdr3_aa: CASTGGGRGPQHF; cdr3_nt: TGTGCCAGCACCGGAGGCGGCCGTGGGCCCCAGCATTTT
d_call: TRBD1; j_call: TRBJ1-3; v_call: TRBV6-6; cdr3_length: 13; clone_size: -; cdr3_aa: CASRHRGGNTIYF; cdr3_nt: TGTGCCAGCAGGCACAGGGGTGGAAACACCATATATTTT
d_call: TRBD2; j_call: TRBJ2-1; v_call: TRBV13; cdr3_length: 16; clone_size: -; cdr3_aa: CASSSRTSGGYNEQFF; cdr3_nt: TGTGCCAGCAGCTCAAGGACTAGCGGGGGATACAATGAGCAGTTCTTC
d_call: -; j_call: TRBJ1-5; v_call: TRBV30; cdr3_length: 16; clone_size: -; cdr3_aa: CAWRERTAYSNQPQHF; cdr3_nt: TGTGCCTGGAGGGAGAGGACAGCATATAGCAATCAGCCCCAGCATTTT
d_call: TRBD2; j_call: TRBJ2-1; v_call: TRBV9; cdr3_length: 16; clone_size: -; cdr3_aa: CASSVGVAGGQDEQFF; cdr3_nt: TGTGCCAGCAGCGTAGGGGTAGCGGGAGGGCAAGATGAGCAGTTCTTC
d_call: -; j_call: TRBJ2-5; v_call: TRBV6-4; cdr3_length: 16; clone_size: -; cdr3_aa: CASGGTGIGEGETQYF; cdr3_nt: TGTGCCAGCGGGGGGACCGGGATCGGAGAGGGGGAGACCCAGTACTTC
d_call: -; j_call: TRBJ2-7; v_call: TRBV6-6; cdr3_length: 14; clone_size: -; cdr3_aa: CASSRRDRTYEQYF; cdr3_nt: TGTGCCAGCAGTCGGCGGGACCGCACCTACGAGCAGTACTTC
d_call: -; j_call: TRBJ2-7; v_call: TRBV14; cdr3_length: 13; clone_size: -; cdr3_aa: CASSRDTNYEQYF; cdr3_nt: TGTGCCAGCAGCCGGGACACAAACTACGAGCAGTACTTC
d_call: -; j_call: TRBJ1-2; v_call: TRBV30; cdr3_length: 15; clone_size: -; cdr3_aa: CAWSVSGWDTFGYTF; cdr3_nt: TGTGCCTGGAGTGTGTCAGGCTGGGACACATTCGGCTACACCTTC
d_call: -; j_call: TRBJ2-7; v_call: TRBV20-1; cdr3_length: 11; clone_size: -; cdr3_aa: CSASRAYEQYF; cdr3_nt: TGCAGTGCTAGTCGGGCCTACGAGCAGTACTTC
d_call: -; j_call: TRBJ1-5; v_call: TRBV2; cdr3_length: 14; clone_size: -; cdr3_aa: CASSAHSSNQPQHF; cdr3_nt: TGTGCCAGCAGTGCCCATTCTAGCAATCAGCCCCAGCATTTT
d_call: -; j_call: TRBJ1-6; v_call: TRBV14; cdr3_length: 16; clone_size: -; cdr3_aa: CASSQTAGSYNSPLHF; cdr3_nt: TGTGCCAGCAGCCAAACGGCAGGCTCCTATAATTCACCCCTCCACTTT
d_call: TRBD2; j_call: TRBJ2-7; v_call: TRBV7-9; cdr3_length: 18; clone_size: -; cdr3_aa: CASRLTSGREVSSDEQYF; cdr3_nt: TGTGCCAGCAGGTTGACTAGCGGGAGAGAAGTTTCGTCGGACGAGCAGTACTTC
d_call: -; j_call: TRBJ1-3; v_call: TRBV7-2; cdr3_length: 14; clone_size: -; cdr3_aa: CATRVGETGNTIYF; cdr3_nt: TGTGCCACAAGAGTCGGGGAAACTGGAAACACCATATATTTT
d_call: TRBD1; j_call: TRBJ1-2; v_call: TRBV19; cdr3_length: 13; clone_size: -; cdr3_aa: CASRDRGNYGYTF; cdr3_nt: TGTGCCAGTAGGGACAGGGGTAACTATGGCTACACCTTC
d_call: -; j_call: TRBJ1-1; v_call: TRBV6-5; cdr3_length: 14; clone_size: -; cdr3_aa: CASSYSLENTEAFF; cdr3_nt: TGTGCCAGCAGTTACTCGTTAGAAAACACTGAAGCTTTCTTT
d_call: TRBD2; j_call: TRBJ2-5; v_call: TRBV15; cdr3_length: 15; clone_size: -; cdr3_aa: CATSRATSLRETQYF; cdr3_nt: TGTGCCACCAGCAGGGCGACTAGCTTACGAGAGACCCAGTACTTC
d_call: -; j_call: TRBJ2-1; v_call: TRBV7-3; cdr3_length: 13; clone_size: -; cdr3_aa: CASSLNPGNEQFF; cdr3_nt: TGTGCCAGCAGCTTAAATCCGGGAAATGAGCAGTTCTTC
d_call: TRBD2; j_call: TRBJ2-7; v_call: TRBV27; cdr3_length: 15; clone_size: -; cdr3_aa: CASSLSASGVSEQYF; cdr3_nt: TGTGCCAGCAGTTTATCGGCTAGCGGGGTGAGCGAGCAGTACTTC
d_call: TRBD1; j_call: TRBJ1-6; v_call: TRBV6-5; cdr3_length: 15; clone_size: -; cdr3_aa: CASSSRTGGNGPLHF; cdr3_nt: TGTGCCAGCAGTTCACGGACAGGGGGTAATGGACCCCTCCACTTT
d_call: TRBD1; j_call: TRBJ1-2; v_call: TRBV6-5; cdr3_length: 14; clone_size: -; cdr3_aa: CASRGDREAGGYTF; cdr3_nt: TGTGCCAGCAGGGGAGACAGGGAGGCTGGTGGCTACACCTTC
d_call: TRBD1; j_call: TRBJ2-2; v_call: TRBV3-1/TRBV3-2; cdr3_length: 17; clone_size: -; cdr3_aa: CASSQEGTGSGTGELFF; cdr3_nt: TGTGCCAGCAGCCAAGAAGGGACAGGGTCAGGCACCGGGGAGCTGTTTTTT
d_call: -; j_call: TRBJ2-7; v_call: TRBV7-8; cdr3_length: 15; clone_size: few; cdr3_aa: CASSLAGLLSYEQYF; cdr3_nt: TGTGCCAGCAGCTTAGCTGGACTACTGTCCTACGAGCAGTACTTC
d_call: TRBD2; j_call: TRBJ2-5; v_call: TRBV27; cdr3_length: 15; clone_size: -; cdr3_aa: CASSRLAGIKETQYF; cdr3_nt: TGTGCCAGCAGCAGACTAGCGGGAATAAAAGAGACCCAGTACTTC
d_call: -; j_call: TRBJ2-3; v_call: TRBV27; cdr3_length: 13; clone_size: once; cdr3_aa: CASSLGSTDTQYF; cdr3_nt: TGTGCCAGCAGTTTAGGCAGCACAGATACGCAGTATTTT